The entry below describes one T cell receptor (beta chain). With 6 bases removed from V and 6 bases from J, the gap between germline ends came to 14 bases. There are 14 residues in the CDR3. Reverse transcription of about 0.5 to 1 ug RNA used random hexamers. TCRdb re-called the immunoSEQ multiplex PCR reads with MiXCR, one entry per CDR3 protein. Among 400,000 to 550,000 distinct CDR3 sequences listed, approximately 85% were seen once. This entry belongs to a study of CD8 T cells in Susac syndrome. In blood CD8+ and CD4+ T cells, TCR beta underwent sequencing. Negative magnetic isolation gave CD8+ and CD4+ cells; FACS enriched CD8+ TEMRA.

The specimen sequenced was CD8+ T cells from PBMCs. The receptor's source is a human donor with multiple sclerosis. J is TRBJ2-2 and V is TRBV12-3 or TRBV12-4; perhaps TRBD2 as D (5 bases). The CDR3 loop reads CASRTYRGSGELFF. In DNA form, the CDR3 reads TGTGCCAGCAGAACGTATCGGGGATCCGGGGAGCTGTTTTTT.